The present T cell receptor (beta chain) was sequenced within a study of response to subunit inactivated influenza vaccine. This clonotype was detected ten times or more. The antigen remains undetermined. Each CDR3 protein gets one entry after TCRdb re-called the RT-PCR reads with MiXCR. Found here are 710,000 or so distinct CDR3 sequences, approximately 14% of them singletons; the top ten hold about 9.9%. Trimming at V came to 4 bases and at J to 5 bases, leaving 4 bases not matched to a gene. CDR3 length equals 13 residues. Germline V gene lookup returns CDR1 SGHRS and CDR2 YFSETQ. The study, taken as a whole, reports: Authors suggested seasonal influenza vaccinations each recruit few new T cells.

The J gene is TRBJ2-7, the V gene TRBV5-1; 9 nucleotides line up with TRBD1. The specimen comprised PBMCs from blood, sampled about 13 days after vaccination. The sequence was obtained from a man aged 50 to 60 who received an inactivated influenza vaccine. This CDR3 is CASSPGTGHEQYF. CDR3 coding DNA: TGCGCCAGCAGCCCCGGGACAGGGCACGAGCAGTACTTC.